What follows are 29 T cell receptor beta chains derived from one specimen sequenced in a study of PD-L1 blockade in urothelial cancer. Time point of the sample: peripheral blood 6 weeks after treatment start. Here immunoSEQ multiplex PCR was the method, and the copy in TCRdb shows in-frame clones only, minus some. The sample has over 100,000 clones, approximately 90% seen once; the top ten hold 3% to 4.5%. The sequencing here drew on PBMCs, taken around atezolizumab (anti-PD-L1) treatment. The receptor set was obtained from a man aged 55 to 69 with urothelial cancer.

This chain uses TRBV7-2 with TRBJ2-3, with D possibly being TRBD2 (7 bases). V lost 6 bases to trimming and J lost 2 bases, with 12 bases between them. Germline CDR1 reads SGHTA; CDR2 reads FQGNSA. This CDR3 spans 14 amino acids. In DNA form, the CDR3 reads TGTGCCAGCAGACGGGGGGCGACCACAGATACGCAGTATTTT. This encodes CASRRGATTDTQYF.

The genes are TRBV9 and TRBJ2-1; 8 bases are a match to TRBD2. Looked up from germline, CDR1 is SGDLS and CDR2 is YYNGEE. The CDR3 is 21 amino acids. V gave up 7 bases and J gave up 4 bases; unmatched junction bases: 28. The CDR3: CASSKGVGDNRLAGPYNEQFF. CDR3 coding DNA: TGTGCCAGCTCGAAAGGTGTGGGGGACAATCGCCTAGCGGGCCCTTACAATGAGCAGTTCTTC. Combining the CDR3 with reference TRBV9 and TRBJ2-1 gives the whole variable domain DSGVTQTPKHLITATGQRVTLRCSPRSGDLSVYWYQQSLDQGLQFLIQYYNGEERAKGNILERFSAQQFPDLHSELNLSSLELGDSALYFCASSKGVGDNRLAGPYNEQFFGPGTRLTVL.

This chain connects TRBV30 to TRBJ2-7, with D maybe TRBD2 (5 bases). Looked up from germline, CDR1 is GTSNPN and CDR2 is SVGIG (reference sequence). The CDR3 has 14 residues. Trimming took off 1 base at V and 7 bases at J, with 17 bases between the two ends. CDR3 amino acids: CAWSAELGYSEQYF. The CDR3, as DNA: TGTGCCTGGAGTGCCGAACTAGGGTACTCTGAGCAGTACTTC.

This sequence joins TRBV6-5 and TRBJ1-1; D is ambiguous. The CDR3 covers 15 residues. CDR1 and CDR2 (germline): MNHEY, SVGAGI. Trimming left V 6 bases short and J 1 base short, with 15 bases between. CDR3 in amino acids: CASRPIPSGNTEAFF. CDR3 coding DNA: TGTGCCAGCAGACCAATCCCTTCGGGGAACACTGAAGCTTTCTTT.

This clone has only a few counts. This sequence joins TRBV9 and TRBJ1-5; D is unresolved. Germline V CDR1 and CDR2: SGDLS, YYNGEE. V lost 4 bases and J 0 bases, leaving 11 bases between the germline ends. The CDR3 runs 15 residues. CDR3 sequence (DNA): TGTGCCAGCAGCCCCTCCGCCTATAGCAATCAGCCCCAGCATTTT. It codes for CASSPSAYSNQPQHF.

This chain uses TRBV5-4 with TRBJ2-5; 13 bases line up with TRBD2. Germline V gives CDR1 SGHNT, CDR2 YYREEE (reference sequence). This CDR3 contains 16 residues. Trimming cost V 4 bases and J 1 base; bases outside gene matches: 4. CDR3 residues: CASSGGTSGAQETQYF. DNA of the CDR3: TGTGCCAGCAGCGGGGGGACTAGCGGGGCCCAAGAGACCCAGTACTTC. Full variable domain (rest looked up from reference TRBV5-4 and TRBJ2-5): ETGVTQSPTHLIKTRGQQVTLRCSSQSGHNTVSWYQQALGQGPQFIFQYYREEENGRGNFPPRFSGLQFPNYSSELNVNALELDDSALYLCASSGGTSGAQETQYFGPGTRLLVL.

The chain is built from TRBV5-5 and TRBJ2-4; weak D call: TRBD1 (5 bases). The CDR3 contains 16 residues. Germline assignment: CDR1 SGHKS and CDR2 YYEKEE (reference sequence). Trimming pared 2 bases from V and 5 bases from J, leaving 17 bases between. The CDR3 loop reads CASSFGVGVIQNIQYF. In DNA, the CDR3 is TGTGCCAGCAGCTTTGGCGTAGGGGTTATCCAAAACATTCAGTACTTC.

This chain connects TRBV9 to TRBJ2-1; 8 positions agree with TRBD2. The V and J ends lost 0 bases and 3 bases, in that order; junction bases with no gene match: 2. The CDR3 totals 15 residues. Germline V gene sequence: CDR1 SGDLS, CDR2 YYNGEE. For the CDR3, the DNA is TGTGCCAGCAGCGTAGGCGGGGGGAACTACAATGAGCAGTTCTTC. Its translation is CASSVGGGNYNEQFF.

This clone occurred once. The CDR3 here is CASSSIRGPGELFF. The CDR3 DNA sequence: TGTGCCAGCAGCTCTATAAGAGGGCCCGGGGAGCTGTTTTTT. This chain links TRBV7-6 with TRBJ2-2; perhaps TRBD2 as D (5 bases). This CDR3 region has 14 residues. Trimming took 4 bases from V and 6 from J, leaving 12 bases between them. Germline lookup yields CDR1 SGHVS and CDR2 FNYEAQ.

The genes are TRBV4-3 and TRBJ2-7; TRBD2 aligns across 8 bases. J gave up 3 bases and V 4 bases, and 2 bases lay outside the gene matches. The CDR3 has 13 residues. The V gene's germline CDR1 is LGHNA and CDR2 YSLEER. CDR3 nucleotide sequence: TGCGCCAGCAGCCCCGCGGGGGGCTACGAGCAGTACTTC. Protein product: CASSPAGGYEQYF.

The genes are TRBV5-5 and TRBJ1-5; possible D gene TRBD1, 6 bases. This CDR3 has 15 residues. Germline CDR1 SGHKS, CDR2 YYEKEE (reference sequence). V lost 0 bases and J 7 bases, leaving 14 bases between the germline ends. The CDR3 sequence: CASSLVTGPGQPQHF. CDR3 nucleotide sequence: TGTGCCAGCAGCTTGGTGACAGGCCCAGGGCAGCCCCAGCATTTT.

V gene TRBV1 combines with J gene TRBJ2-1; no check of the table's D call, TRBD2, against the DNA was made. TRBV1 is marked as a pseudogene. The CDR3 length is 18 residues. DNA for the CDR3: TGCACCAGCAGCCAGGGGCTAGCGGGAGGTCTTTCCTACAATGAGCAGTTCTTC. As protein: CTSSQGLAGGLSYNEQFF.

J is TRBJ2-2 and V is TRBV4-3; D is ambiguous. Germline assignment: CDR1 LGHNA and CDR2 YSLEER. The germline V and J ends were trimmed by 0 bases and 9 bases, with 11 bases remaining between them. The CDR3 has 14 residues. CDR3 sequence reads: CASSQDRSARELFF. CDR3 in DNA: TGCGCCAGCAGCCAAGATCGGAGTGCTAGGGAGCTGTTTTTT.

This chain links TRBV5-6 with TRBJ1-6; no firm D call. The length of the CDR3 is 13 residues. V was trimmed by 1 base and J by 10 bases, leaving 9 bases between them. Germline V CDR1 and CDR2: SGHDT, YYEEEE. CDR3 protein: CASSLSGLSPLHF. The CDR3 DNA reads TGTGCCAGCAGCTTGTCGGGATTATCACCCCTCCACTTT.

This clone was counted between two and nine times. For the CDR3, the DNA is TGTGCCAGTAGTATACGGAGTGAGGGTTATGGCTACACCTTC. Protein sequence: CASSIRSEGYGYTF. The rearrangement joins TRBV19 to TRBJ1-2; the D is unclear. The CDR3 covers 14 residues. V shed 2 bases and J shed 5 bases, with 12 bases lying between them. From germline, CDR1 is LNHDA and CDR2 SQIVND (reference sequence). Full variable domain (rest looked up from reference TRBV19 and TRBJ1-2): DGGITQSPKYLFRKEGQNVTLSCEQNLNHDAMYWYRQDPGQGLRLIYYSQIVNDFQKGDIAEGYSVSREKKESFPLTVTSAQKNPTAFYLCASSIRSEGYGYTFGSGTRLTVV.

CDR3 residues: CASSASEDYGYTF. DNA of the CDR3: TGTGCCAGCAGTGCATCGGAGGACTATGGCTACACCTTC. The rearrangement uses TRBV2 and TRBJ1-2; D unresolved. With 4 bases removed from V and 3 bases from J, the gap between germline ends came to 9 bases. The germline V gene encodes CDR1 SNHLY and CDR2 FYNNEI. There are 13 residues in the CDR3.

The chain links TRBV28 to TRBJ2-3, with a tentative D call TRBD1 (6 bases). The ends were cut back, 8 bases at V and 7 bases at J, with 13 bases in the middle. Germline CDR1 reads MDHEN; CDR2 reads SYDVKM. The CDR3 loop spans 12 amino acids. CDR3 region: CASGKRGYTQYF. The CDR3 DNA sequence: TGTGCCAGCGGCAAGAGGGGGTATACGCAGTATTTT.

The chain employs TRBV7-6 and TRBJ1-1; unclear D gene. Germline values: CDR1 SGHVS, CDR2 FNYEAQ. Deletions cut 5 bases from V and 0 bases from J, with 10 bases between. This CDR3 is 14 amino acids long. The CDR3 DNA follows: TGTGCCAGCAGCCCGCGCGGGTTGAACACTGAAGCTTTCTTT. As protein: CASSPRGLNTEAFF.

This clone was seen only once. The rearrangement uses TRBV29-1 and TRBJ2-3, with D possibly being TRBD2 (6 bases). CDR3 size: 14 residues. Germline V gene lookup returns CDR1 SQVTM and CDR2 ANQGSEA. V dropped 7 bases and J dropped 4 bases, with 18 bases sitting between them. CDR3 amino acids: CSAAGSTGPDTQYF. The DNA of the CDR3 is TGCAGCGCGGCGGGATCTACGGGGCCAGATACGCAGTATTTT.

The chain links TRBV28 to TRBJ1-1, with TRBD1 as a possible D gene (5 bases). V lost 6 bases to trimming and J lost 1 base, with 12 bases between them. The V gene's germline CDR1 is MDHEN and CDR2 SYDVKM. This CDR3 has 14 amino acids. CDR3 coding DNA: TGTGCCAGCAGAGCCCAGGGTGGGAACACTGAAGCTTTCTTT. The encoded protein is CASRAQGGNTEAFF. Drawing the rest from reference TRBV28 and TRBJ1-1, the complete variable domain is DVKVTQSSRYLVKRTGEKVFLECVQDMDHENMFWYRQDPGLGLRLIYFSYDVKMKEKGDIPEGYSVSREKKERFSLILESASTNQTSMYLCASRAQGGNTEAFFGQGTRLTVV.

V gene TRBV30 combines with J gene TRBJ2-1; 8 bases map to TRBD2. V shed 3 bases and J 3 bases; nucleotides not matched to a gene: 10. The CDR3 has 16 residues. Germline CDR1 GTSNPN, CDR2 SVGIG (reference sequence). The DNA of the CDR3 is TGTGCCTGGAGCCGAATAGCGGGATCGAACTACAATGAGCAGTTCTTC. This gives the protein CAWSRIAGSNYNEQFF.

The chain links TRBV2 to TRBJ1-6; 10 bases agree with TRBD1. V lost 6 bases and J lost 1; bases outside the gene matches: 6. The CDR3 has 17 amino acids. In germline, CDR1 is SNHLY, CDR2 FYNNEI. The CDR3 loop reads CASSQWTGGSYNSPLHF. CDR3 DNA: TGTGCCAGCAGCCAATGGACAGGGGGGTCCTATAATTCACCCCTCCACTTT. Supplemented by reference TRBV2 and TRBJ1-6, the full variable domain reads EPEVTQTPSHQVTQMGQEVILRCVPISNHLYFYWYRQILGQKVEFLVSFYNNEISEKSEIFDDQFSVERPDGSNFTLKIRSTKLEDSAMYFCASSQWTGGSYNSPLHFGNGTRLTVT.

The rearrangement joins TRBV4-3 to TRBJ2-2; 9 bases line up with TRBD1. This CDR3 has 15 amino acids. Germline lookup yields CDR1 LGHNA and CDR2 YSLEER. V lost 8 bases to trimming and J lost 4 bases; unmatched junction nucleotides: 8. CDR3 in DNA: TGCGCCAGCGCCCCGGGACAGGGCCTCACCGGGGAGCTGTTTTTT. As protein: CASAPGQGLTGELFF.

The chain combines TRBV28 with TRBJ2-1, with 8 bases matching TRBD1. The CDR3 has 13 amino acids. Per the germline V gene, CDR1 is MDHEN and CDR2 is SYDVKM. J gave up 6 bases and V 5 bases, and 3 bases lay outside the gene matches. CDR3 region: CASSEQGGNEQFF. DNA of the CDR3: TGTGCCAGCAGTGAACAGGGGGGCAATGAGCAGTTCTTC.

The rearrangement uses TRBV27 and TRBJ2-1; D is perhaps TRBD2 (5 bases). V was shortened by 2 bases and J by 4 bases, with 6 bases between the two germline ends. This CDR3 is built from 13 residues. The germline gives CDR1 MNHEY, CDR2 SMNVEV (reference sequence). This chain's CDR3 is CASSLEGYNEQFF. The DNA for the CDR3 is TGTGCCAGCAGTTTAGAGGGTTACAATGAGCAGTTCTTC.

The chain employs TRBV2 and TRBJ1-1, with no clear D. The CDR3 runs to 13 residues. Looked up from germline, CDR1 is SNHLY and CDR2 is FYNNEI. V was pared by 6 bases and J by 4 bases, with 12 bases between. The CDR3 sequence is CASSPAGRTEAFF. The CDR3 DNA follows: TGTGCCAGCAGCCCCGCTGGGCGCACTGAAGCTTTCTTT.

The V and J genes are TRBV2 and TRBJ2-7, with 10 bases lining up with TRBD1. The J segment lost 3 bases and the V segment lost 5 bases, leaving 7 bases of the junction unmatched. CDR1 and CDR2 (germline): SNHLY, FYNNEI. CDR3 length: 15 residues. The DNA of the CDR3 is TGTGCCAGCAGTCTGACCGGGACAGGGGTCTACGAGCAGTACTTC. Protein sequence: CASSLTGTGVYEQYF.

CDR3 in amino acids: CASSQDNGRVNTEAFF. DNA of the CDR3: TGCGCCAGCAGCCAAGATAACGGCAGGGTGAACACTGAAGCTTTCTTT. The genes are TRBV4-3 and TRBJ1-1; possible D gene TRBD1, 5 bases. V was cut by 0 bases and J by 0 bases, with 11 bases left in between. This CDR3 contains 16 residues. Germline CDR1 reads LGHNA; CDR2 reads YSLEER.

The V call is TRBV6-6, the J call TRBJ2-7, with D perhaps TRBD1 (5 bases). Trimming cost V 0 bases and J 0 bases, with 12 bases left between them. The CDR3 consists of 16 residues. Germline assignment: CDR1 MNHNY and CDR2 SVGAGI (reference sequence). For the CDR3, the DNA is TGTGCCAGCAGTTACTCGGTTTTGGACAACTCCTACGAGCAGTACTTC. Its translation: CASSYSVLDNSYEQYF.